What follows are 15 T cell receptor beta chains derived from one specimen sequenced in a study of PD-L1 blockade in urothelial cancer. TCRdb's table, derived via immunoSEQ multiplex PCR, lists solely in-frame clones and lacks some. The sample has tens of thousands of clones; about 88% are singletons. Noted time point: peripheral blood 6 weeks after treatment start. Specimen: PBMCs, collected around atezolizumab (anti-PD-L1) treatment. All receptors derive from a man in his 60s with urothelial cancer.

The V and J genes are TRBV4-2 and TRBJ1-5; 7 bases agree with TRBD1. The CDR3 has 15 residues. Trimming took 2 bases from V and 4 from J; bases not matched to a gene: 5. Germline CDR1 and CDR2: LGHNA and YNFKEQ. CDR3 residues: CASSQSDRTNQPQHF. The CDR3 DNA is TGTGCCAGCAGCCAATCGGACAGGACTAATCAGCCCCAGCATTTT.

V is TRBV29-1 and J is TRBJ1-1; no clear D. V lost 6 bases and J 5 bases, leaving 37 bases between the germline ends. Looked up from germline, CDR1 is SQVTM and CDR2 is ANQGSEA. The CDR3 sequence is 20 residues long. Here the CDR3 DNA reads TGCAGCGTCAGACCTCCAGCGACCCGACGGAGGGCCCTCGCACGGACTGAAGCTTTCTTT. It encodes CSVRPPATRRRALARTEAFF. Using reference TRBV29-1 and TRBJ1-1 for the parts outside the CDR3, the full variable domain is SAVISQKPSRDICQRGTSLTIQCQVDSQVTMMFWYRQQPGQSLTLIATANQGSEATYESGFVIDKFPISRPNLTFSTLTVSNMSPEDSSIYLCSVRPPATRRRALARTEAFFGQGTRLTVV.

This clone came up once. The V call is TRBV5-6, the J call TRBJ1-5; tentative D call: TRBD1 (5 bases). Germline V gene lookup returns CDR1 SGHDT and CDR2 YYEEEE. This CDR3 is built from 13 residues. V lost 0 bases and J 11 bases, leaving 12 bases between the germline ends. The CDR3 sequence is CASSLARDSAQHF. The CDR3 coding sequence is TGTGCCAGCAGCTTGGCAAGGGACTCAGCCCAGCATTTT.

V is TRBV11-2 and J is TRBJ2-7; TRBD2 matches 7 bases. V gave up 1 base and J gave up 2 bases; unmatched junction bases: 8. This CDR3 has 16 residues. Germline V gene lookup returns CDR1 SGHAT and CDR2 FQNNGV. CDR3 DNA: TGTGCCAGCAGCTTAGGCCTCGGCGGGAGTACCTACGAGCAGTACTTC. Translation: CASSLGLGGSTYEQYF.

The chain recombines TRBV2 with TRBJ1-5, with no clear D. The CDR3 spans 13 residues. The germline V and J ends were trimmed by 4 bases and 6 bases, with 10 bases remaining between them. Germline V gene lookup returns CDR1 SNHLY and CDR2 FYNNEI. The CDR3 region has the DNA TGTGCCAGCAGTGTTTTAGTAATTCAGCCCCAGCATTTT. This encodes CASSVLVIQPQHF. Based on the CDR3 plus reference TRBV2 and TRBJ1-5, the full variable domain is EPEVTQTPSHQVTQMGQEVILRCVPISNHLYFYWYRQILGQKVEFLVSFYNNEISEKSEIFDDQFSVERPDGSNFTLKIRSTKLEDSAMYFCASSVLVIQPQHFGDGTRLSIL.

The chain has TRBV7-2 and TRBJ2-3, with a weak D call TRBD1 (5 bases). This CDR3 has 14 residues. Deletions cut 8 bases from V and 5 bases from J, with 17 bases between. The germline V gene encodes CDR1 SGHTA and CDR2 FQGNSA. CDR3 DNA sequence: TGTGCCAGCGAACAGGTTACGGCATTAGATACGCAGTATTTT. Residues: CASEQVTALDTQYF.

This clone was seen only a few times. The rearrangement links TRBV6-5 to TRBJ2-7; no definite D call. The V gene lost 0 bases and the J gene lost 0 bases, with 9 bases spanning the gap. This CDR3 is built from 15 residues. The V gene's germline CDR1 is MNHEY and CDR2 SVGAGI. DNA of the CDR3: TGTGCCAGCAGTTACTCCTCGGCAGGCTCCTACGAGCAGTACTTC. This codes for CASSYSSAGSYEQYF.

The gene calls are TRBV5-6 and TRBJ2-7; 10 bases line up with TRBD1. Germline V CDR1 and CDR2: SGHDT, YYEEEE. The CDR3 runs 14 residues. The ends lost 3 bases at V and 7 bases at J; junction bases unmatched: 7. The CDR3 sequence is CASSSDRGHREQYF. CDR3 DNA: TGTGCCAGCAGCTCCGACAGGGGGCACAGAGAGCAGTACTTC.

This chain connects TRBV30 to TRBJ1-5, with D unclear. The CDR3 contains 15 residues. V was clipped by 2 bases and J by 1 base, with 12 bases between them. Germline-derived CDR1 and CDR2 are GTSNPN and SVGIG (reference sequence). This chain's CDR3 is CAWSSGRASNQPQHF. In DNA form, the CDR3 reads TGTGCCTGGAGTTCGGGAAGGGCAAGCAATCAGCCCCAGCATTTT.

This chain uses TRBV10-3 with TRBJ2-3; 10 nucleotides line up with TRBD1. Per the germline V gene, CDR1 is ENHRY and CDR2 is SYGVKD. The V gene end was trimmed by 6 bases and the J gene end by 4 bases; junction bases not matched to a gene: 7. This CDR3 is built from 15 residues. The CDR3 loop reads CAISSGTGDADTQYF. The CDR3 DNA reads as TGTGCCATCAGCTCCGGGACAGGGGACGCAGATACGCAGTATTTT.

J is TRBJ1-4 and V is TRBV20-1; no reliable D call. The CDR3 contains 11 residues. The V gene lost 6 bases and the J gene lost 7 bases, with 9 bases spanning the gap. In germline, CDR1 is DFQATT, CDR2 SNEGSKA (reference sequence). In DNA, the CDR3 is TGCAGTGCCCCCAGCGGTGAAAAACTGTTTTTT. This translates into CSAPSGEKLFF.

This chain uses TRBV7-2 with TRBJ2-3; 8 bases are shared with TRBD2. The CDR3 contains 19 residues. Per the germline V gene, CDR1 is SGHTA and CDR2 is FQGNSA. V shed 5 bases and J 2 bases; nucleotides not matched to a gene: 18. The CDR3 is CASSPRVSGTVYNTDTQYF. The CDR3 DNA reads TGTGCCAGCAGCCCTCGGGTTAGCGGGACCGTTTATAACACAGATACGCAGTATTTT.

V usage is TRBV5-6 and J usage is TRBJ1-2; D is unclear. Deletions cut 0 bases from V and 3 bases from J, with 9 bases between. CDR1 and CDR2 from the germline V gene are SGHDT and YYEEEE. The CDR3 contains 14 residues. The CDR3 bases are TGTGCCAGCAGCTTGGACCAGGCCGACTATGGCTACACCTTC. This encodes CASSLDQADYGYTF.

The chain recombines TRBV5-1 with TRBJ2-7; 8 positions agree with TRBD1. This CDR3 is built from 17 residues. Trimming removed 0 bases from V and 0 bases from J; junction bases left unmatched: 8. Looked up from germline, CDR1 is SGHRS and CDR2 is YFSETQ. The CDR3 sequence: CASSLAARTGSSYEQYF. CDR3 DNA: TGCGCCAGCAGCTTGGCCGCTCGGACAGGGAGCTCCTACGAGCAGTACTTC.

The J gene is TRBJ2-2, the V gene TRBV10-3; possibly TRBD1 for D (5 bases). Germline CDR1 and CDR2: ENHRY and SYGVKD. Deletions cut 8 bases from V and 4 bases from J, with 14 bases between. This CDR3 spans 14 amino acids. As DNA, the CDR3 is TGTGCCATCGGAGAGACAGTGACCACCGGGGAGCTGTTTTTT. This encodes CAIGETVTTGELFF.